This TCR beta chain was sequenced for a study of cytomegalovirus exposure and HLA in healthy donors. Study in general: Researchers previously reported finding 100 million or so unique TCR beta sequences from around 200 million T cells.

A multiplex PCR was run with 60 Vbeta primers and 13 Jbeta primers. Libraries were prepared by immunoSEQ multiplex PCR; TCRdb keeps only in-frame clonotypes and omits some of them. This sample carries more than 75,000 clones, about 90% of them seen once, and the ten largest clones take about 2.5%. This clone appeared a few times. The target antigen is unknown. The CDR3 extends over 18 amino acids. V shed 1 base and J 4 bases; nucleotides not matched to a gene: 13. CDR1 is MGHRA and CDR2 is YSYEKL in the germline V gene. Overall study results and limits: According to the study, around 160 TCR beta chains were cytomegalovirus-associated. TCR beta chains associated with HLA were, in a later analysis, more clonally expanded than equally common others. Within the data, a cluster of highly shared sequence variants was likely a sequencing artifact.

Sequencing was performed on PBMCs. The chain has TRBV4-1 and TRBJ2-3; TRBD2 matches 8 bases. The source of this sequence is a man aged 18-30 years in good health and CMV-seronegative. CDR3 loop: CASSQASGASGFSDTQYF. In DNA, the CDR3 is TGCGCCAGCAGCCAAGCAAGCGGGGCTAGCGGGTTCTCAGATACGCAGTATTTT.